Only a few counts were recorded for the clone carrying this TCR beta chain. The antigen remains unidentified. The data stem from a study of identical twins. Study results and caveats: A cross-sectional statistical analysis, not follow-up of the same donors, supported the conclusions. Diverse VJ usage suggested most zero-insertion clonotypes were not invariant T cells.

TCRdb reprocessed the 5' RACE reads with MiXCR, giving one entry per CDR3 protein. Of some 260,000 distinct CDR3 sequences in the sample, roughly an eighth are singletons; the top ten hold approximately 8.8%. Trimming removed 0 bases from V and 1 base from J, with 10 bases in between. The CDR3 runs 15 residues. Germline lookup yields CDR1 SGDLS and CDR2 YYNGEE. The receptor was isolated from a young woman in good health. This chain links TRBV9 with TRBJ1-1, with TRBD1 as a possible D gene (6 bases). What was sequenced was memory (CD45RO+) T cells sorted from blood. CDR3 loop: CASSVGGQRNTEAFF. As DNA, the CDR3 is TGTGCCAGCAGCGTAGGTGGACAGAGGAACACTGAAGCTTTCTTT.